A selection of T cell receptor beta chains follows, all from one sample in a study of T cells in Graves' hyperthyroidism and ophthalmopathy. TCRdb re-called the multiplex PCR reads with MiXCR, one entry per CDR3 protein. Among 280,000 or so distinct CDR3 sequences listed, about 25% were seen once. Sequencing was done on a sample of blood. The receptors were sampled from a man between 35 and 55 years old with Graves' hyperthyroidism that later progressed to Graves' ophthalmopathy. The CDR3 runs from the conserved cysteine through the conserved F or W. D genes are given only for firm matches. Size tells how often a clone was seen (once, few, many) or the class of an expanded clone, and some rows leave it out.

J gene: TRBJ1-1; D gene: NA; clone size: many; V gene: TRBV6-1; CDR3 protein: CASSDWNTEAFF; CDR3 DNA: TGTGCCAGCAGTGATTGGAACACTGAAGCTTTCTTT
J gene: TRBJ1-5; D gene: NA; clone size: NA; V gene: TRBV12-3/TRBV12-4; CDR3 protein: CASSPEGYLQHF; CDR3 DNA: TGTGCCAGCAGCCCCGAAGGGTACCTCCAGCATTTT
J gene: TRBJ2-2; D gene: TRBD2; clone size: few; V gene: TRBV3-1; CDR3 protein: CASETTSGSGELFF; CDR3 DNA: TGTGCCAGCGAGACGACTAGCGGATCCGGGGAGCTGTTTTTT
J gene: TRBJ2-7; D gene: TRBD1; clone size: many; V gene: TRBV19; CDR3 protein: CASSISRGPEQYF; CDR3 DNA: TGTGCCAGTAGTATCAGTAGGGGGCCGGAGCAGTACTTC
J gene: TRBJ1-1; D gene: NA; clone size: many; V gene: TRBV9; CDR3 protein: CASRPESGPNTEAFF; CDR3 DNA: TGTGCCAGCAGACCCGAATCAGGGCCAAACACTGAAGCTTTCTTT
J gene: TRBJ2-5; D gene: TRBD1; clone size: many; V gene: TRBV30; CDR3 protein: CAWSVQGETQYF; CDR3 DNA: TGTGCCTGGAGTGTACAGGGGGAGACCCAGTACTTC
J gene: TRBJ1-2; D gene: NA; clone size: many; V gene: TRBV7-6; CDR3 protein: CASSPLKLYYGYTF; CDR3 DNA: TGTGCCAGCAGCCCCCTCAAACTTTACTATGGCTACACCTTC
J gene: TRBJ2-1; D gene: NA; clone size: many; V gene: TRBV6-2/TRBV6-3; CDR3 protein: CASSYPGWKDEQFF; CDR3 DNA: TGTGCCAGCAGTTACCCCGGGTGGAAGGATGAGCAGTTCTTC
J gene: TRBJ2-7; D gene: TRBD2; clone size: few; V gene: TRBV11-2; CDR3 protein: CASSLGERGEGRYEQYF; CDR3 DNA: TGTGCCAGCAGCTTAGGCGAACGGGGGGAGGGCCGGTACGAGCAGTACTTC
J gene: TRBJ1-1; D gene: TRBD1; clone size: NA; V gene: TRBV7-6; CDR3 protein: CASSVLEGAGTEAFF; CDR3 DNA: TGTGCCAGCAGCGTACTGGAGGGGGCGGGGACTGAAGCTTTCTTT
J gene: TRBJ1-1; D gene: TRBD1; clone size: few; V gene: TRBV7-9; CDR3 protein: CASSYGQGEAFF; CDR3 DNA: TGTGCCAGCAGTTATGGACAGGGCGAGGCTTTCTTT
J gene: TRBJ1-5; D gene: NA; clone size: many; V gene: TRBV12-3/TRBV12-4; CDR3 protein: CASSGGTSNQPQHF; CDR3 DNA: TGTGCCAGCAGTGGGGGGACCAGCAATCAGCCCCAGCATTTT
J gene: TRBJ1-2; D gene: TRBD1; clone size: many; V gene: TRBV24-1; CDR3 protein: CATSGTGQADYGYTF; CDR3 DNA: TGTGCCACCAGTGGGACGGGACAGGCTGACTATGGCTACACCTTC
J gene: TRBJ2-4; D gene: TRBD1; clone size: many; V gene: TRBV19; CDR3 protein: CASRDLRDRGMIAKNIQYF; CDR3 DNA: TGTGCCAGTAGGGACCTCCGGGACAGGGGGATGATAGCCAAAAACATTCAGTACTTC
J gene: TRBJ2-7; D gene: NA; clone size: once; V gene: TRBV2; CDR3 protein: CASGVGQNYEQYF; CDR3 DNA: TGTGCCAGCGGGGTGGGACAAAACTACGAGCAGTACTTC
J gene: TRBJ1-1; D gene: NA; clone size: few; V gene: TRBV3-1; CDR3 protein: CASSQVLVNTEAFF; CDR3 DNA: TGTGCCAGCAGCCAAGTCCTAGTGAACACTGAAGCTTTCTTT
J gene: TRBJ1-1; D gene: TRBD1; clone size: NA; V gene: TRBV10-3; CDR3 protein: CAISDPGTGSPSEAFF; CDR3 DNA: TGTGCCATCAGTGACCCCGGGACAGGTTCACCCTCCGAAGCTTTCTTT
J gene: TRBJ1-1; D gene: TRBD1; clone size: many; V gene: TRBV15; CDR3 protein: CATSRDYSQGVLGTEAFF; CDR3 DNA: TGTGCCACCAGCAGAGATTATTCACAGGGGGTCTTAGGGACTGAAGCTTTCTTT
J gene: TRBJ2-7; D gene: NA; clone size: NA; V gene: TRBV7-2; CDR3 protein: CASSPRLISYEQYF; CDR3 DNA: TGTGCCAGCAGCCCCCGCCTCATATCCTACGAGCAGTACTTC
J gene: TRBJ2-3; D gene: TRBD2; clone size: many; V gene: TRBV6-4; CDR3 protein: CASSDSAGGPTDTQYF; CDR3 DNA: TGTGCCAGCAGTGACTCAGCGGGAGGGCCCACAGATACGCAGTATTTT
J gene: TRBJ2-7; D gene: TRBD1; clone size: many; V gene: TRBV2; CDR3 protein: CASNKQGEISYEQYF; CDR3 DNA: TGTGCCAGCAACAAACAGGGGGAAATCTCCTACGAGCAGTACTTC
J gene: TRBJ1-1; D gene: NA; clone size: NA; V gene: TRBV12-3/TRBV12-4; CDR3 protein: CASTRWGGTEAFF; CDR3 DNA: TGTGCCAGCACCAGGTGGGGGGGCACTGAAGCTTTCTTT
J gene: TRBJ1-5; D gene: NA; clone size: many; V gene: TRBV19; CDR3 protein: CASSKGVNQPQHF; CDR3 DNA: TGTGCCAGTAGCAAAGGGGTAAATCAGCCCCAGCATTTT
J gene: TRBJ1-3; D gene: NA; clone size: NA; V gene: TRBV5-6; CDR3 protein: CASSLAAVSGNTIYF; CDR3 DNA: TGTGCCAGCAGCTTGGCGGCGGTCTCTGGAAACACCATATATTTT
J gene: TRBJ1-5; D gene: NA; clone size: NA; V gene: TRBV6-1; CDR3 protein: CASFPGAGNQPQHF; CDR3 DNA: TGTGCCAGCTTTCCAGGGGCGGGCAATCAGCCCCAGCATTTT
J gene: TRBJ2-7; D gene: TRBD2; clone size: NA; V gene: TRBV25-1; CDR3 protein: CASSESSGSIEQYF; CDR3 DNA: TGTGCCAGCAGTGAATCTAGCGGGAGTATCGAGCAGTACTTC
J gene: TRBJ1-2; D gene: NA; clone size: many; V gene: TRBV25-1; CDR3 protein: CASSEFLEDGYTF; CDR3 DNA: TGTGCCAGCAGTGAATTTTTGGAGGATGGCTACACCTTC
J gene: TRBJ1-2; D gene: TRBD1; clone size: many; V gene: TRBV9; CDR3 protein: CASSVGQGVYGYTF; CDR3 DNA: TGTGCCAGCAGCGTAGGACAGGGTGTCTATGGCTACACCTTC
J gene: TRBJ2-2; D gene: TRBD2; clone size: NA; V gene: TRBV12-3/TRBV12-4; CDR3 protein: CASSSKGTSGMANTGELFF; CDR3 DNA: TGTGCCAGCAGTTCCAAAGGGACTAGCGGGATGGCGAACACCGGGGAGCTGTTTTTT
J gene: TRBJ2-7; D gene: NA; clone size: many; V gene: TRBV5-1; CDR3 protein: CASSPRWNRADEQYF; CDR3 DNA: TGCGCCAGCAGCCCCAGATGGAACAGGGCCGACGAGCAGTACTTC
J gene: TRBJ1-2; D gene: NA; clone size: many; V gene: TRBV7-2; CDR3 protein: CASSPAHTNYGYTF; CDR3 DNA: TGTGCCAGCAGCCCGGCACATACTAACTATGGCTACACCTTC
J gene: TRBJ2-7; D gene: TRBD1; clone size: many; V gene: TRBV2; CDR3 protein: CASSPDRVTYEQYF; CDR3 DNA: TGTGCCAGCAGCCCCGACAGGGTCACCTACGAGCAGTACTTC
J gene: TRBJ2-5; D gene: NA; clone size: few; V gene: TRBV4-2; CDR3 protein: CASSQEGALLKETQYF; CDR3 DNA: TGTGCCAGCAGCCAAGAAGGTGCACTACTAAAAGAGACCCAGTACTTC
J gene: TRBJ2-5; D gene: NA; clone size: NA; V gene: TRBV2; CDR3 protein: CASSDGETVMETQYF; CDR3 DNA: TGTGCCAGCAGTGATGGGGAAACGGTGATGGAGACCCAGTACTTC
J gene: TRBJ1-2; D gene: NA; clone size: many; V gene: TRBV6-5; CDR3 protein: CASSYRMEYGYTF; CDR3 DNA: TGTGCCAGCAGTTACAGGATGGAGTATGGCTACACCTTC
J gene: TRBJ2-7; D gene: TRBD2; clone size: NA; V gene: TRBV6-2/TRBV6-3; CDR3 protein: CASSYRGTSGRASDEQYF; CDR3 DNA: TGTGCCAGCAGTTATCGTGGGACTAGCGGGAGGGCCTCGGATGAGCAGTACTTC
J gene: TRBJ2-7; D gene: NA; clone size: many; V gene: TRBV10-3; CDR3 protein: CAITWDQGGEQYF; CDR3 DNA: TGTGCCATCACCTGGGACCAGGGAGGAGAGCAGTACTTC
J gene: TRBJ2-7; D gene: NA; clone size: many; V gene: TRBV7-9; CDR3 protein: CASSLVGWSSYEQYF; CDR3 DNA: TGTGCCAGCAGCTTAGTCGGGTGGAGCTCCTACGAGCAGTACTTC
J gene: TRBJ1-5; D gene: TRBD1; clone size: many; V gene: TRBV6-2/TRBV6-3; CDR3 protein: CASSYVPGQGRRNQPQHF; CDR3 DNA: TGTGCCAGCAGTTACGTACCGGGACAGGGAAGGCGCAATCAGCCCCAGCATTTT
J gene: TRBJ1-2; D gene: NA; clone size: few; V gene: TRBV28; CDR3 protein: CASSPLLLVSGYTF; CDR3 DNA: TGTGCCAGCAGTCCCCTCCTTCTTGTTAGTGGCTACACCTTC
J gene: TRBJ2-5; D gene: NA; clone size: many; V gene: TRBV20-1; CDR3 protein: CSAIQPGGAKTQYF; CDR3 DNA: TGCAGTGCGATCCAGCCGGGCGGGGCAAAGACCCAGTACTTC
J gene: TRBJ2-6; D gene: NA; clone size: many; V gene: TRBV6-2/TRBV6-3; CDR3 protein: CASSYKVGDSSFLGANVLTF; CDR3 DNA: TGTGCCAGCAGTTACAAAGTAGGAGACAGTTCCTTCCTCGGGGCCAACGTCCTGACTTTC
J gene: TRBJ2-6; D gene: NA; clone size: many; V gene: TRBV4-2; CDR3 protein: CASSPPGANVLTF; CDR3 DNA: TGTGCCAGCAGCCCCCCTGGGGCCAACGTCCTGACTTTC
J gene: TRBJ2-4; D gene: TRBD1; clone size: many; V gene: TRBV5-1; CDR3 protein: CASSSGQGKNIQYF; CDR3 DNA: TGCGCCAGCAGCTCCGGACAGGGGAAAAACATTCAGTACTTC
J gene: TRBJ1-1; D gene: NA; clone size: many; V gene: TRBV6-1; CDR3 protein: CASSDNTEAFF; CDR3 DNA: TGTGCCAGCAGCGATAACACTGAAGCTTTCTTT
J gene: TRBJ1-5; D gene: NA; clone size: many; V gene: TRBV11-2; CDR3 protein: CASSLDQGRGQPQHF; CDR3 DNA: TGTGCCAGCAGCTTAGATCAGGGGCGGGGTCAGCCCCAGCATTTT
J gene: TRBJ2-2; D gene: NA; clone size: few; V gene: TRBV29-1; CDR3 protein: CSVEGQNTGELFF; CDR3 DNA: TGCAGCGTTGAGGGCCAGAACACCGGGGAGCTGTTTTTT
J gene: TRBJ1-1; D gene: NA; clone size: many; V gene: TRBV29-1; CDR3 protein: CSVGQTNTEAFF; CDR3 DNA: TGCAGCGTTGGACAGACGAACACTGAAGCTTTCTTT
J gene: TRBJ2-7; D gene: TRBD2; clone size: NA; V gene: TRBV6-2/TRBV6-3; CDR3 protein: CASSYVPRGRSSYEQYF; CDR3 DNA: TGTGCCAGCAGTTACGTGCCTCGCGGGAGGAGCTCCTACGAGCAGTACTTC